This T cell receptor beta chain emerged from a study of T cell changes during pregnancy in multiple sclerosis. TCRdb's table, derived via immunoSEQ multiplex PCR, lists solely in-frame clones and lacks some. This sample has about 33,000 clones, with over 80% found just once. This clone showed up just once. The sequence derives from a female donor with multiple sclerosis, enrolled in a pregnancy study. The sequenced material came from PBMCs (not recorded whether the cells were cultured).

The CDR3 DNA reads TGTGCCAGCAGCGCTAGCGGGAGTAGAAACGAGCAGTACTTC. Encoded protein: CASSASGSRNEQYF. The gene calls are TRBV9 and TRBJ2-7, with 10 nucleotides matching TRBD2. This CDR3 contains 14 residues. J gave up 5 bases and V 3 bases, and 5 bases lay outside the gene matches. Germline V gene data show CDR1 as SGDLS and CDR2 as YYNGEE.